The TCR beta chain described here comes from a study of cytomegalovirus exposure and HLA in healthy donors. Whole-study results and caveats: The likely origin of a cluster of highly shared sequence variants was a sequencing artifact. Later work showed greater clonal expansion in HLA-associated TCR beta chains than in equally common others.

Germline values: CDR1 MGHRA, CDR2 YSYEKL. CDR3 size: 17 residues. Trimming removed 1 base from V and 2 bases from J; junction bases left unmatched: 6. In regard to this clone: Its antigen is not identified.

In the PCR, 60 Vbeta and 13 Jbeta primers were used. As handled by the study authors: It was a later analysis that counted tens of millions of unique TCR beta chains, of which 8.5 million to 12 million were shared. The protocol was immunoSEQ multiplex PCR, while the TCRdb copy is restricted to in-frame clones and leaves out a portion. From that table come the V and J calls and clone size; the DNA was used to work out D and trimming. The sample records 150,000 to 200,000 clones, approximately 86% being singletons. V is TRBV4-1 and J is TRBJ1-4, with TRBD1 identical over 8 bases. The origin of this receptor is a woman aged 18-30 years in good health and CMV-seronegative. Specimen: PBMCs. CDR3 loop: CASSQALRTGTNEKLFF. CDR3 coding DNA: TGCGCCAGCAGCCAAGCCTTAAGGACAGGGACTAATGAAAAACTGTTTTTT.